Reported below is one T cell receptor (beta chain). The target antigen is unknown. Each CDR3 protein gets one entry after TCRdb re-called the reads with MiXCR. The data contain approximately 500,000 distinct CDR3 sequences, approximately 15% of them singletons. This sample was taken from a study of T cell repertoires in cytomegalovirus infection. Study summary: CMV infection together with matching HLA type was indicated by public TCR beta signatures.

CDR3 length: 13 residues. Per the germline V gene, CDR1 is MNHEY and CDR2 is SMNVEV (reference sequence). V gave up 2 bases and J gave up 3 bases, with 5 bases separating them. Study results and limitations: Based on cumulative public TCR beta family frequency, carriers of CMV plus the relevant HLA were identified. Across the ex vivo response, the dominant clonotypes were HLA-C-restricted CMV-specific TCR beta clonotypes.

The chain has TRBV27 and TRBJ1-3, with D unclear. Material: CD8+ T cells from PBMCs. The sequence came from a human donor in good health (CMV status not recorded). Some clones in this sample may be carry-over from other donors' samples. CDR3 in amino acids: CASSLGVGNTIYF. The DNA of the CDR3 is TGTGCCAGCAGTTTAGGGGTTGGAAACACCATATATTTT.